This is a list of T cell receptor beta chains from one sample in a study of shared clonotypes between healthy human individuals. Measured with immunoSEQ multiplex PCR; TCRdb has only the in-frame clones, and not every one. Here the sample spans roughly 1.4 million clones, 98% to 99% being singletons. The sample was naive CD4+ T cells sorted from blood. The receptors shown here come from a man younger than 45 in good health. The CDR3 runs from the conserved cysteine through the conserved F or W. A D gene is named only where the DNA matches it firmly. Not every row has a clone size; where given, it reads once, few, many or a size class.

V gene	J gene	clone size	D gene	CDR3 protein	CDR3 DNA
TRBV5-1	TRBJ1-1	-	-	CASSPTFQTEAFF	TGCGCCAGCAGCCCTACCTTCCAGACTGAAGCTTTCTTT
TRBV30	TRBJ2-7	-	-	CAWSVLLEQYF	TGTGCCTGGAGTGTACTCCTCGAGCAGTACTTC
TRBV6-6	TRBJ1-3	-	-	CASSYSSPSSGNTIYF	TGTGCCAGCAGTTACTCGTCCCCCAGCTCTGGAAACACCATATATTTT
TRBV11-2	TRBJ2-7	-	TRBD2	CASSPGLADTYEQYF	TGTGCCAGCAGCCCCGGACTAGCGGATACCTACGAGCAGTACTTC
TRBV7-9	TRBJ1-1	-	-	CASSLAGTTIEAFF	TGTGCCAGCAGCTTAGCGGGAACCACCATTGAAGCTTTCTTT
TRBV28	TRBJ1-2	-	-	CASSLSSRRYGYTF	TGTGCCAGCAGTTTATCAAGTAGAAGATATGGCTACACCTTC
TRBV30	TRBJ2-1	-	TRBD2	CAWSAGGRAFRSYNEQFF	TGTGCCTGGAGTGCCGGCGGGAGGGCCTTCAGGTCCTACAATGAGCAGTTCTTC
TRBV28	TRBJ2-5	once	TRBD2	CASSLLGGSQETQYF	TGTGCCAGCAGTCTCCTGGGGGGGTCCCAAGAGACCCAGTACTTC
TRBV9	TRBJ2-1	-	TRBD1	CASSTTPGTGGGEQFF	TGTGCCAGCAGCACTACGCCCGGGACAGGGGGAGGTGAGCAGTTCTTC
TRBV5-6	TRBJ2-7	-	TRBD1	CASSSDRGRIFYEQYF	TGTGCCAGCAGCAGCGACAGGGGGCGGATTTTCTACGAGCAGTACTTC
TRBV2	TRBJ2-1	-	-	CASSEGLPGVNEQFF	TGTGCCAGCAGTGAGGGACTCCCGGGCGTCAATGAGCAGTTCTTC
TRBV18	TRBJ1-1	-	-	CASSWTENTEAFF	TGTGCCAGCTCATGGACAGAAAACACTGAAGCTTTCTTT
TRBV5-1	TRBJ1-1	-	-	CASTPGAGLEAFF	TGCGCCAGCACCCCCGGGGCGGGCTTGGAAGCTTTCTTT
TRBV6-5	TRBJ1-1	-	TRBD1	CASSPTGDSRAFF	TGTGCCAGCAGCCCGACAGGGGATAGTAGGGCTTTCTTT
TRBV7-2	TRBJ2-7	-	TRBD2	CASTSSGRNYEQYF	TGTGCCAGCACCTCTAGCGGGAGAAACTACGAGCAGTACTTC
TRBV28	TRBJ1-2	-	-	CASSSTGRGYTF	TGTGCCAGCAGTTCCACGGGACGCGGCTACACCTTC
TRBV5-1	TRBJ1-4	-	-	CASSLTPTDTNEKLFF	TGCGCCAGCAGCTTGACACCGACAGATACAAATGAAAAACTGTTTTTT
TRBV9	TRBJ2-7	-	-	CASSVDVQTYEQYF	TGTGCCAGCAGCGTAGACGTTCAAACCTACGAGCAGTACTTC
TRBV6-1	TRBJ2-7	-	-	CASSARDPYEQYF	TGTGCCAGCAGTGCTCGAGACCCTTACGAGCAGTACTTC
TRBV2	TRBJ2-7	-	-	CASRHRDIFYEQYF	TGTGCCAGCAGGCACAGGGATATCTTCTACGAGCAGTACTTC
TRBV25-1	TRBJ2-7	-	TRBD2	CASSDSGTSGSNEQYF	TGTGCCAGCAGTGATTCCGGGACTAGCGGGAGCAACGAGCAGTACTTC
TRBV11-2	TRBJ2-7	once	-	CASSLDVSGPATYF	TGTGCCAGCAGCTTAGACGTTAGCGGTCCGGCGACGTACTTC
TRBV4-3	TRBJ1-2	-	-	CASSRGGADYGYTF	TGCGCCAGCAGCCGAGGAGGGGCGGACTATGGCTACACCTTC
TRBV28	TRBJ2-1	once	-	CASCLRLGLTSYNEQFF	TGTGCCAGCTGCCTAAGACTGGGACTCACATCCTACAATGAGCAGTTCTTC
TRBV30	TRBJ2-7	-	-	CAWKPGPAPYEQYF	TGTGCCTGGAAGCCGGGCCCTGCCCCCTACGAGCAGTACTTC
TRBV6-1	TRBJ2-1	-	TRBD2	CASRLAGAYNEQFF	TGTGCCAGCCGCCTAGCGGGGGCCTACAATGAGCAGTTCTTC
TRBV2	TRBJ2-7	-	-	CASSVARGAVSYEQYF	TGTGCCAGCAGTGTTGCCAGGGGCGCGGTCTCCTACGAGCAGTACTTC
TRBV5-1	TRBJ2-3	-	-	CASSFTGLTSTDTQYF	TGCGCCAGCAGCTTTACGGGGCTTACTAGCACAGATACGCAGTATTTT
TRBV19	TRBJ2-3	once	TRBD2	CASGRTSVEVTDTQYF	TGTGCCAGTGGACGGACTAGCGTCGAGGTTACAGATACGCAGTATTTT
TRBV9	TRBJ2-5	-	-	CASSVEGGRSQETQYF	TGTGCCAGCAGCGTAGAGGGCGGGCGGAGCCAAGAGACCCAGTACTTC
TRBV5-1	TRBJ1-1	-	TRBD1	CASSPPSGGNTEAFF	TGCGCCAGCAGCCCTCCTTCAGGGGGAAACACTGAAGCTTTCTTT
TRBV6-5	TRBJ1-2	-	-	CASRHQLQGTYTF	TGTGCCAGCAGACACCAACTTCAGGGGACCTACACCTTC
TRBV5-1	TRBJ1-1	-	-	CASSLDNGRTNTEAFF	TGCGCCAGCAGCTTGGACAACGGGAGAACGAACACTGAAGCTTTCTTT
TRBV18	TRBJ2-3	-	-	CASSPDLWDTQYF	TGTGCCAGCTCACCAGACCTTTGGGATACGCAGTATTTT
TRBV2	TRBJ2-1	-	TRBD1	CASGTGQGTYNEQFF	TGTGCCAGCGGAACGGGACAGGGTACCTACAATGAGCAGTTCTTC
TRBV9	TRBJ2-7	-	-	CASSVGGVPSYEQYF	TGTGCCAGCAGCGTAGGGGGCGTCCCCTCCTACGAGCAGTACTTC
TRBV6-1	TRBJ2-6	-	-	CANSVGGSGANVLTF	TGTGCCAACAGTGTAGGGGGCTCTGGGGCCAACGTCCTGACTTTC
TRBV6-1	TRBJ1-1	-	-	CASSEGWGGRGTEAFF	TGTGCCAGCAGTGAAGGGTGGGGGGGTCGCGGCACTGAAGCTTTCTTT
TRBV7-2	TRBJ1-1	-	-	CASSLGTTSSRTEAFF	TGTGCCAGCAGCTTAGGGACGACTTCCTCGAGGACTGAAGCTTTCTTT
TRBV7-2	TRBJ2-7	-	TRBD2	CASILSGLAGATEQYF	TGTGCCAGCATCCTTTCCGGACTAGCGGGCGCCACCGAGCAGTACTTC
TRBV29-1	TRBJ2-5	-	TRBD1	CSARTGGETQYF	TGCAGCGCCCGGACAGGTGGAGAGACCCAGTACTTC
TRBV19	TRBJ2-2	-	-	CARAAPGANTGELFF	TGTGCCAGGGCGGCTCCGGGCGCGAACACCGGGGAGCTGTTTTTT
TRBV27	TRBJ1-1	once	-	CASSFSVRGGEAFF	TGTGCCAGCAGTTTCAGCGTCCGGGGTGGTGAAGCTTTCTTT
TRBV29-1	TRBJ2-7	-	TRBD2	CSVGMAGGPRNEQYF	TGCAGCGTCGGAATGGCGGGAGGGCCAAGAAACGAGCAGTACTTC
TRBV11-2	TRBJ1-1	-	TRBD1	CASSAQGQSNTEAFF	TGTGCCAGCAGCGCTCAGGGACAGTCGAACACTGAAGCTTTCTTT
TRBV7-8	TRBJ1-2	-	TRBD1	CASSLSRVDREANYGYTF	TGTGCCAGCAGCTTATCCCGGGTGGACAGGGAGGCTAACTATGGCTACACCTTC
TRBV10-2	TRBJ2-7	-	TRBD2	CASAPGLKIYEQYF	TGCGCCAGCGCTCCGGGACTAAAGATTTACGAGCAGTACTTC
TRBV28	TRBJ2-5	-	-	CASSFRGRGETQYF	TGTGCCAGCAGTTTCAGGGGGAGGGGAGAGACCCAGTACTTC